The 7 T cell receptor beta chains below come from one sample, sequenced in a study of a mutant IDH1 vaccine in newly diagnosed glioma (dated by TCRdb to the early 2020s). The sample's time point label, decoded: week 5, during vaccination. Each vaccine dose was 300 ug of a 20-mer mutant IDH1 peptide in Montanide, given subcutaneously with topical imiquimod. The protocol used for the library was the immunoSEQ multiplex PCR assay. This immuneACCESS table, as held by TCRdb, lists in-frame sequences with V and J called but not all clones. Of the missing ones, under half trace to an unresolved V gene in checked studies; the others have no known cause. The sample table holds under 30,000 clones, of which 65% to 80% were seen once. The ten largest clones capture roughly a tenth of the sample. These receptors lack a known antigen. The starting material was PBMCs, obtained from a glioma patient whose treatment included an IDH1 peptide vaccine. These receptors all stem from a man aged 40-49 years with glioma.

J is TRBJ2-1 and V is TRBV27; 11 nucleotides agree with TRBD2. The CDR3 consists of 18 residues. Looked up from germline, CDR1 is MNHEY and CDR2 is SMNVEV (reference sequence). V trimming: 1 base; J trimming: 6 bases; junction bases outside the gene matches: 11. This CDR3 is CASSLYLAGGPLGNEQFF. In DNA, the CDR3 is TGTGCCAGCAGTTTATACTTAGCGGGAGGGCCCCTGGGCAATGAGCAGTTCTTC.

This rearrangement joins TRBV13 to TRBJ2-2, with D unclear. The germline V gene has CDR1 PRHDT and CDR2 FYEKMQ (reference sequence). This CDR3 region has 17 residues. Trimming shortened V by 0 bases and J by 5 bases, and 16 bases separated the two germline ends. CDR3 residues: CASSLGPVLTDTGELFF. CDR3 nucleotide sequence: TGTGCCAGCAGCTTAGGTCCGGTCTTGACGGATACCGGGGAGCTGTTTTTT.

The rearrangement uses TRBV28 and TRBJ1-5, with a weak D call TRBD1 (5 bases). Deletions cut 6 bases from V and 5 bases from J, with 11 bases between. This CDR3 has 13 residues. The germline V gene has CDR1 MDHEN and CDR2 SYDVKM. DNA of the CDR3: TGTGCCAGCAGGGGGCAGGGAGATCAGCCCCAGCATTTT. Translated, it gives CASRGQGDQPQHF.

This clone has a handful of counts. The V gene is TRBV11-2, the J gene TRBJ2-1; a weak D match, TRBD2 (6 bases). Looked up from germline, CDR1 is SGHAT and CDR2 is FQNNGV. V lost 0 bases, J lost 8 bases, and 14 bases lay in between. This CDR3 has 15 amino acids. This CDR3 is CASSLERREFDEQFF. Written as DNA, the CDR3 is TGTGCCAGCAGCTTAGAACGTCGGGAGTTCGATGAGCAGTTCTTC.

The chain carries TRBV11-1 and TRBJ1-1; D might be TRBD1 (5 bases). Germline V gene lookup returns CDR1 SGHAT and CDR2 FQDESV (reference sequence). The CDR3 runs 12 residues. Trimming removed 5 bases from V and 5 bases from J, with 9 bases in between. CDR3 sequence (DNA): TGTGCCAGCAGCCCGGGGACTACTGAAGCTTTCTTT. Translated, it gives CASSPGTTEAFF.

This clone was detected a few times. The chain uses TRBV5-1 and TRBJ2-3; D possibly corresponds to TRBD1 (6 bases). Per the germline V gene, CDR1 is SGHRS and CDR2 is YFSETQ. The CDR3 length is 16 residues. V dropped 1 base and J dropped 0 bases, with 12 bases sitting between them. Here the CDR3 reads CASSLSPGTSTDTQYF. CDR3 nucleotides: TGCGCCAGCAGCTTGAGTCCCGGGACAAGCACAGATACGCAGTATTTT. The whole variable domain, filled in from reference TRBV5-1 and TRBJ2-3, reads KAGVTQTPRYLIKTRGQQVTLSCSPISGHRSVSWYQQTPGQGLQFLFEYFSETQRNKGNFPGRFSGRQFSNSRSEMNVSTLELGDSALYLCASSLSPGTSTDTQYFGPGTRLTVL.

The CDR3 is CASSQDPGQGAFGEQFF. DNA of the CDR3: TGCGCCAGCAGCCAAGATCCGGGACAGGGGGCTTTCGGGGAGCAGTTCTTC. This chain uses TRBV4-1 with TRBJ2-1; 12 nucleotides align to TRBD1. Trimming took 0 bases from V and 10 from J; bases not matched to a gene: 10. Germline CDR1 reads MGHRA; CDR2 reads YSYEKL. The CDR3 is 17 residues long.